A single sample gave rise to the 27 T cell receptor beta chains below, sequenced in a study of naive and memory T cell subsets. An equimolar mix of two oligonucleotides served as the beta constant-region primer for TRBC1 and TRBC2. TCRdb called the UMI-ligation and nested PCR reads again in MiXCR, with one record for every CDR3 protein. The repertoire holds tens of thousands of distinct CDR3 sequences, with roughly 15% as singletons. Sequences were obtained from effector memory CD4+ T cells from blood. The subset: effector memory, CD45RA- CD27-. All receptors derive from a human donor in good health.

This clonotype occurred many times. CDR3 nucleotides: TGTGCCAGCAGTCCACCCCGGGGTGAGCAGTTCTTC. It codes for CASSPPRGEQFF. J is TRBJ2-1 and V is TRBV13; a weak D match, TRBD2 (5 bases). The CDR3 has 12 residues. The ends were cut back, 6 bases at V and 9 bases at J, with 12 bases in the middle. Germline V gene lookup returns CDR1 PRHDT and CDR2 FYEKMQ (reference sequence).

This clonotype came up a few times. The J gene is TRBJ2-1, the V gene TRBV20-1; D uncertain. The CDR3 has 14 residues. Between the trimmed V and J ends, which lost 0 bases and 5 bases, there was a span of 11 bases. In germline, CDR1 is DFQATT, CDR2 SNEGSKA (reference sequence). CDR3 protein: CSARDWAANNEQFF. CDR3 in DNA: TGCAGTGCTAGAGATTGGGCCGCAAACAATGAGCAGTTCTTC.

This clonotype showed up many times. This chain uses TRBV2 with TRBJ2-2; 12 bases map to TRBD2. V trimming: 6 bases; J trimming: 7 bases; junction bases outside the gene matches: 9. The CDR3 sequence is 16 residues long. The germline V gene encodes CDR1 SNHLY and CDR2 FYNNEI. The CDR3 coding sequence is TGTGCCAGCAGCCGGACTAGCGGGATTACGGGCGGGGAGCTGTTTTTT. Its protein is CASSRTSGITGGELFF. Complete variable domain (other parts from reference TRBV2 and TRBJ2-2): EPEVTQTPSHQVTQMGQEVILRCVPISNHLYFYWYRQILGQKVEFLVSFYNNEISEKSEIFDDQFSVERPDGSNFTLKIRSTKLEDSAMYFCASSRTSGITGGELFFGEGSRLTVL.

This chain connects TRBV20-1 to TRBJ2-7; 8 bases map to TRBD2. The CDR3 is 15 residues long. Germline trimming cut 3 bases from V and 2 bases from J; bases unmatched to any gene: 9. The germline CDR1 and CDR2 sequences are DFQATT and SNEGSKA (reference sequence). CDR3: CSASSGLEPPYEQYF. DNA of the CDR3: TGCAGTGCTAGTTCGGGACTAGAACCTCCCTACGAGCAGTACTTC.

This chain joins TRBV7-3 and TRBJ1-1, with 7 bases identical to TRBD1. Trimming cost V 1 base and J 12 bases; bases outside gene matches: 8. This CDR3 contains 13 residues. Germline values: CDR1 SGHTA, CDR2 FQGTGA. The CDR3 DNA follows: TGTGCCAGCAGCTTAAACGAGAGGGGGCGGACTTTCTTT. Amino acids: CASSLNERGRTFF.

The CDR3 is CASSFYGQNQETQYF. The CDR3 DNA reads TGTGCCAGCAGTTTCTATGGACAGAACCAAGAGACCCAGTACTTC. The V gene is TRBV12-3 or TRBV12-4, the J gene TRBJ2-5; D perhaps matches TRBD1 (6 bases). The CDR3 spans 15 residues. V was clipped by 3 bases and J by 0 bases, with 11 bases between them.

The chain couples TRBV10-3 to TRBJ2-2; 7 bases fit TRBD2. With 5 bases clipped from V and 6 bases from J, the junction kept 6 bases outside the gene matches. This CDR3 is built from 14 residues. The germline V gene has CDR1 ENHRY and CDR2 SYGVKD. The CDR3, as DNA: TGTGCCATCAGTAACGGGAGGACCGCCGGGGAGCTGTTTTTT. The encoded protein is CAISNGRTAGELFF.

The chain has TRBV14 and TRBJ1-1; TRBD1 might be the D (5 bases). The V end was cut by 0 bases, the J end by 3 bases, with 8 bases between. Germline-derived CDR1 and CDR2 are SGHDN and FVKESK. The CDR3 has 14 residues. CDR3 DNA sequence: TGTGCCAGCAGCCAAGACAGGGATTACACTGAAGCTTTCTTT. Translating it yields CASSQDRDYTEAFF.

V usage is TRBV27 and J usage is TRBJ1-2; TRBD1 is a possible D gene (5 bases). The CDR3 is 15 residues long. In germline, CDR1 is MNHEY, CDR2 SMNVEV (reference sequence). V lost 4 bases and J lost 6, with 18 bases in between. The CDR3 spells CASSSAGRPQNGYTF. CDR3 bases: TGTGCCAGCAGTTCCGCGGGACGGCCTCAAAATGGCTACACCTTC.

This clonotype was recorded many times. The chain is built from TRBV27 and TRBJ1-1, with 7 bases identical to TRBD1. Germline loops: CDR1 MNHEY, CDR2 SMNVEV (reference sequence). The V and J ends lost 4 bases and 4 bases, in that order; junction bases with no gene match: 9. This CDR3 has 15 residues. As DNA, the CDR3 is TGTGCCAGCAGTTCCTCAGGGGGTAGACCCACTGAAGCTTTCTTT. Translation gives CASSSSGGRPTEAFF.

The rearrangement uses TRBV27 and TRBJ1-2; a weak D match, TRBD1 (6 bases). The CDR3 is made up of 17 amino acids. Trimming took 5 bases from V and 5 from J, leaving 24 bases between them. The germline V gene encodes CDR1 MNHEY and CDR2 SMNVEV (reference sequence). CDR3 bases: TGTGCCAGCAGTCCCCAGCTTCACAGGGTGGTGAGGTATGGCTACACCTTC. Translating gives CASSPQLHRVVRYGYTF.

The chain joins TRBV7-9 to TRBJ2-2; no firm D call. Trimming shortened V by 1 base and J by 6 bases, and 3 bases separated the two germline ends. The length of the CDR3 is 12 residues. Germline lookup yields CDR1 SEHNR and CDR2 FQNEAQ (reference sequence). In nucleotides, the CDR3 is TGTGCCAGCAGCTTAGACTCCGGGGAGCTGTTTTTT. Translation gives CASSLDSGELFF.

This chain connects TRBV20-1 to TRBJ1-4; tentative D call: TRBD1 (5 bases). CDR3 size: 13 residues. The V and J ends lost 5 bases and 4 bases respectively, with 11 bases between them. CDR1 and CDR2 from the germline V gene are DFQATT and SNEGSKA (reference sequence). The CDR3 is CSAPGTLNEKLFF. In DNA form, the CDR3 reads TGCAGTGCTCCGGGGACCCTTAATGAAAAACTGTTTTTT.

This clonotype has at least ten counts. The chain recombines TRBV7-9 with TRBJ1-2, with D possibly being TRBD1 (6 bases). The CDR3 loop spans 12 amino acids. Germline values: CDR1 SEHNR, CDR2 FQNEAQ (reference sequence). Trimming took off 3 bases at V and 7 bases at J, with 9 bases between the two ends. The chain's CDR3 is CASSFVGGGYTF. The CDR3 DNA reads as TGTGCCAGCAGCTTCGTAGGGGGTGGCTACACCTTC.

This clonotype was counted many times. Written as DNA, the CDR3 is TGTGCCAGCAGCGGGGGGCAGAGCAATCAGCCCCAGCATTTT. Translating it yields CASSGGQSNQPQHF. The genes are TRBV3-1 and TRBJ1-5; D might be TRBD1 (6 bases). CDR1 is LGHDT and CDR2 is YNNKEL in the germline V gene (reference sequence). Trimming stripped 5 bases from V and 1 base from J, with 9 bases between. CDR3 length: 14 residues.

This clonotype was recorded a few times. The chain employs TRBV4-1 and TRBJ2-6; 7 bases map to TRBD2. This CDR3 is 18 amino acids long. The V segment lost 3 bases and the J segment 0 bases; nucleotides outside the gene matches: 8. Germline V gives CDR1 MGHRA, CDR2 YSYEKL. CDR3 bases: TGCGCCAGCAGCCAGAAGAATTGGGGGGGCTCTGGGGCCAACGTCCTGACTTTC. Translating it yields CASSQKNWGGSGANVLTF.

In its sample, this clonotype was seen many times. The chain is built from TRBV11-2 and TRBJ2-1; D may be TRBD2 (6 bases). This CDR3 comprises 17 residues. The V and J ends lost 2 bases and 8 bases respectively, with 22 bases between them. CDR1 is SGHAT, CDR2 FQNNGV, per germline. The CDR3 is CASSLPTTTSQRDEQFF. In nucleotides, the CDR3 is TGTGCCAGCAGCTTACCCACAACTACTAGCCAGAGGGATGAGCAGTTCTTC.

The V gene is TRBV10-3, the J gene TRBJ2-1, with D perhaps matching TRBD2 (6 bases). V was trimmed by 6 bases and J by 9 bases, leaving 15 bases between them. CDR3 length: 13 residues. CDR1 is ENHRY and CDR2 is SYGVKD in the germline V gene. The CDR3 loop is CAISRDSGSEQFF. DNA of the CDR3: TGTGCCATCAGCCGGGACTCCGGGAGTGAGCAGTTCTTC.

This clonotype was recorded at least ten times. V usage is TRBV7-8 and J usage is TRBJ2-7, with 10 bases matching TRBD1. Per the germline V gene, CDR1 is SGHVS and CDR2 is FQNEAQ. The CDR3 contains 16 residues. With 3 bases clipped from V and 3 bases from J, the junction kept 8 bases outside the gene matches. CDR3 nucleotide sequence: TGTGCCAGCAGCTTCTCCGGGACAGGGGTACGCTACGAGCAGTACTTC. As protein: CASSFSGTGVRYEQYF. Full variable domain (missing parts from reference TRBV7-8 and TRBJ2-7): GAGVSQSPRYKVAKRGQDVALRCDPISGHVSLFWYQQALGQGPEFLTYFQNEAQLDKSGLPSDRFFAERPEGSVSTLKIQRTQQEDSAVYLCASSFSGTGVRYEQYFGPGTRLTVT.

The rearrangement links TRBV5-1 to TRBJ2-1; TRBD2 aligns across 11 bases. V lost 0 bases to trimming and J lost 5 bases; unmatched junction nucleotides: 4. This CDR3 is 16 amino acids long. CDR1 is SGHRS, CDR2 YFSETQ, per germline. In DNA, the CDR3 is TGCGCCAGCAGCTTGGGGTCGACTAGCGGGAACAATGAGCAGTTCTTC. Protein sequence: CASSLGSTSGNNEQFF.

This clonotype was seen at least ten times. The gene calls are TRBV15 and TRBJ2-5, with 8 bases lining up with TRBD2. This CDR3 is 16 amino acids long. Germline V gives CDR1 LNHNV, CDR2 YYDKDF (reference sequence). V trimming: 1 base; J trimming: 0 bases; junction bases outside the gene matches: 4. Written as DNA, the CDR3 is TGTGCCACCAGCAGAGTAAGCGGGAGAGACCAAGAGACCCAGTACTTC. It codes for CATSRVSGRDQETQYF.

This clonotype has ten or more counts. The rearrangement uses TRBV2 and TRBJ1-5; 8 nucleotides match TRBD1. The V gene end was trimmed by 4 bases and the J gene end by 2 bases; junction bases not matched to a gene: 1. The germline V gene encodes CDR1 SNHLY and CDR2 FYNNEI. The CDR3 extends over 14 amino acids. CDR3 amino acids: CASSVDRGNQPQHF. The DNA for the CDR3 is TGTGCCAGCAGTGTGGACAGGGGCAATCAGCCCCAGCATTTT.

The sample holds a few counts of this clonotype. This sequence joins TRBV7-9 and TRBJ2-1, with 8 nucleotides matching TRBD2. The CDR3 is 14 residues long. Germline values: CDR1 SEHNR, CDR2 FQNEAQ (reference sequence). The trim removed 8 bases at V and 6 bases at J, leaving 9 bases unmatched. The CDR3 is CASPDGGELNEQFF. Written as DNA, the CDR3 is TGTGCCAGCCCCGACGGGGGGGAACTCAATGAGCAGTTCTTC.

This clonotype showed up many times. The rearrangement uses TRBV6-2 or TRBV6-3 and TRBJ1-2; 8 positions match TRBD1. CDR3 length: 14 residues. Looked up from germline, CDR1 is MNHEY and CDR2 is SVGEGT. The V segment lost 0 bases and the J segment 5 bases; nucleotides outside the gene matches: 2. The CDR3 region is CASSYSGQGYGYTF. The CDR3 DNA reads TGTGCCAGCAGTTACTCTGGACAGGGATATGGCTACACCTTC.

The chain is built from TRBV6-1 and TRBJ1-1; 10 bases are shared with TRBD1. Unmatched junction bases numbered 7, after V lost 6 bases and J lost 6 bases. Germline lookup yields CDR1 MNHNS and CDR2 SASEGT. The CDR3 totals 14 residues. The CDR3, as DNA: TGTGCCAGCAGACTCCTTGGACAGGGGGCTGAAGCTTTCTTT. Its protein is CASRLLGQGAEAFF.

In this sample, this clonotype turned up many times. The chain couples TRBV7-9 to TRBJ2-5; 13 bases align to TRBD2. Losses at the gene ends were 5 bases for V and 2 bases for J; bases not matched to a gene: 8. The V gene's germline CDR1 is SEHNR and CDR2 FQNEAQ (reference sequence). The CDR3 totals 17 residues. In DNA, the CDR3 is TGTGCCAGCAGCCCCGGACTAGCGGGAGTTACTCAAGAGACCCAGTACTTC. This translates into CASSPGLAGVTQETQYF.

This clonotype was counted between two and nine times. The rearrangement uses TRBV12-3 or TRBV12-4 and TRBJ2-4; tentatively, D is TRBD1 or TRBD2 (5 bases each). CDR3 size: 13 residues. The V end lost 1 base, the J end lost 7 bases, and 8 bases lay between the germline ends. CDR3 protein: CASSLGGNNIQYF. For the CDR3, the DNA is TGTGCCAGCAGTTTAGGGGGGAACAACATTCAGTACTTC.